Listed here is a single T cell receptor (beta chain). Seattle patients were enrolled during active infection and followed longitudinally. The CDR3 length is 16 residues. Trimming removed 3 bases at V and 1 base at J, with 12 bases between. CDR1 is MNHNY, CDR2 SVGAGI, per germline (reference sequence). Per the authors' pipeline: By means of reference gene primer amplification, nucleated cell counts were estimated. Some clones are missing from TCRdb's copy, which holds only in-frame ones; the method was immunoSEQ multiplex PCR. Clone size and V and J calls were adopted from that table, with D and trimming inferred from the DNA. The table records about 250,000 clones, 88% of them present only once. This record belongs to a study of blood T cell repertoires in COVID-19. On the study more broadly: Both acute and convalescent COVID-19 samples were obtained from the United States, Italy and Spain. T cells, B-cell-depleted T cells, or PBMCs provided the cDNA or gDNA that served as material.

This TCR derives from a woman aged 25-40 years with COVID-19, enrolled during active disease. The sequenced material came from peripheral blood. The chain carries TRBV6-6 and TRBJ1-4; D possibly corresponds to TRBD1 (5 bases). In DNA, the CDR3 is TGTGCCAGCAGTTATACGGATAGGGGAACTAATGAAAAACTGTTTTTT. Its protein is CASSYTDRGTNEKLFF.